The present TCR beta chain was sequenced within a study of cytomegalovirus exposure and HLA in healthy donors. V gave up 0 bases and J gave up 1 base, with 10 bases separating them. CDR1 is SGHRS and CDR2 is YFSETQ in the germline V gene. This CDR3 has 16 amino acids. The PCR had 60 Vbeta and 13 Jbeta primers. The data were produced by immunoSEQ multiplex PCR, yet TCRdb's version contains in-frame clones alone and is incomplete. The sample carries around 230,000 clones, about three quarters recorded once. This clone was counted a single time. The antigen remains undetermined. Study findings and constraints: Among TCR sequences, most were rare, though some public TCRs appeared in many donors.

The V gene is TRBV5-1, the J gene TRBJ2-2, with unresolved D. Sequencing used PBMCs. The sequence derives from a male donor in good health and CMV-seronegative. CDR3: CASSLELPLNTGELFF. The CDR3 DNA sequence: TGCGCCAGCAGCTTGGAGCTCCCTTTGAACACCGGGGAGCTGTTTTTT. The complete variable domain, with remaining parts taken from reference TRBV5-1 and TRBJ2-2, reads KAGVTQTPRYLIKTRGQQVTLSCSPISGHRSVSWYQQTPGQGLQFLFEYFSETQRNKGNFPGRFSGRQFSNSRSEMNVSTLELGDSALYLCASSLELPLNTGELFFGEGSRLTVL.